A single sample gave rise to the 3 T cell receptor beta chains below, sequenced in a study of T cell responses to AZD1222 COVID-19 vaccine. Only in-frame clones appear in the TCRdb table, and some are missing; sequencing was by immunoSEQ multiplex PCR. The sample gives about 170,000 clones, about nine tenths of which show up once; more than 1.3% is in the top ten. Sequencing was performed on peripheral blood, taken on day 0 of AZD1222 vaccination. The receptor source for this set is an adult in good health.

The J gene is TRBJ2-7, the V gene TRBV11-3; TRBD2 might be the D (6 bases). Germline CDR1 and CDR2: SGHNT and YENEEA. The CDR3 consists of 13 residues. Trimming took 3 bases from V and 2 from J, leaving 8 bases between them. The CDR3 sequence is CASSLEGPYEQYF. CDR3 DNA sequence: TGTGCCAGCAGCTTGGAGGGCCCCTACGAGCAGTACTTC.

This clone was seen once. The chain has TRBV2 and TRBJ1-1, with a weak D call TRBD1 (6 bases). Germline-derived CDR1 and CDR2 are SNHLY and FYNNEI. Trimming shortened V by 8 bases and J by 1 base, and 17 bases separated the two germline ends. The CDR3 runs to 15 residues. In nucleotides, the CDR3 is TGTGCCAGCGGGGGACACTCGCTCACGAACACTGAAGCTTTCTTT. It codes for CASGGHSLTNTEAFF.

The chain recombines TRBV19 with TRBJ2-3; TRBD2 matches at 7 bases. This CDR3 contains 15 residues. Per germline, CDR1 LNHDA and CDR2 SQIVND (reference sequence). The V and J ends lost 3 bases and 3 bases, in that order; junction bases with no gene match: 6. CDR3: CASSITGGTTDTQYF. The DNA of the CDR3 is TGTGCCAGTAGTATCACGGGGGGAACAACAGATACGCAGTATTTT.